Sequencing of this T cell receptor (beta chain) was carried out in a study of PD-1 blockade in classical Hodgkin lymphoma. Documented time point: cycle 4 day 1 (C4D1), after less than 7 weeks of nivolumab. Relapse was seen in all patients after autologous stem cell transplantation, and brentuximab vedotin exposure was variable. TCRdb keeps only in-frame clones here, not all; method: immunoSEQ multiplex PCR. Of about 50,000 clones in the sample, 90% were seen once. Overall study findings and caveats: Complete responders' diversity at baseline resembled that of newly diagnosed patients.

Per the germline V gene, CDR1 is MNHNY and CDR2 is SVGAGI (reference sequence). CDR3 length equals 13 residues. Trimming took 3 bases from V and 5 from J, leaving 11 bases between them. For this clone: What it binds is not known.

The chain combines TRBV6-6 with TRBJ2-7; perhaps TRBD1 as D (5 bases). Sequencing was performed on peripheral blood mononuclear cells (PBMCs), taken before the fourth cycle of nivolumab. This clonotype was obtained from a human donor with classical Hodgkin lymphoma. DNA of the CDR3: TGTGCCAGCAGTTATTCAGGGCTGGACGAGCAGTACTTC. Its translation is CASSYSGLDEQYF.